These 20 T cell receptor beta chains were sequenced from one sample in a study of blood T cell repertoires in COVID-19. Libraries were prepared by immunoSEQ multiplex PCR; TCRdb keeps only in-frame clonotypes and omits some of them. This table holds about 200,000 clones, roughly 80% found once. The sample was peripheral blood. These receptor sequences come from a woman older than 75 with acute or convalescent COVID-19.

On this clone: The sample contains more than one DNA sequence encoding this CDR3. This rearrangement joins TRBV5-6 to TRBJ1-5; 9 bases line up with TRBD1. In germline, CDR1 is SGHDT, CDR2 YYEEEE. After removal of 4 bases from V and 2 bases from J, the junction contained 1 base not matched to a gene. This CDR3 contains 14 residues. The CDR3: CASSRTGGNQPQHF. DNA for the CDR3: TGTGCCAGCAGCCGGACAGGGGGCAATCAGCCCCAGCATTTT.

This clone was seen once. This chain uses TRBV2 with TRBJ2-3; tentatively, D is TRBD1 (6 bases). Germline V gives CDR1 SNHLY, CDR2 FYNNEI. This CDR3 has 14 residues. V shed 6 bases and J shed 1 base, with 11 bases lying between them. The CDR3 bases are TGTGCCAGCAGAAACAGGGTCGGCACAGATACGCAGTATTTT. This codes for CASRNRVGTDTQYF.

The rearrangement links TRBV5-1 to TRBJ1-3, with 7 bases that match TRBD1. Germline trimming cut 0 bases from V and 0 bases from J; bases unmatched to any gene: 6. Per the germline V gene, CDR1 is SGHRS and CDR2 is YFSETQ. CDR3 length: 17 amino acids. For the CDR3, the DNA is TGCGCCAGCAGCTTGGTTTCAGGGGGTGCCTCTGGAAACACCATATATTTT. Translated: CASSLVSGGASGNTIYF.

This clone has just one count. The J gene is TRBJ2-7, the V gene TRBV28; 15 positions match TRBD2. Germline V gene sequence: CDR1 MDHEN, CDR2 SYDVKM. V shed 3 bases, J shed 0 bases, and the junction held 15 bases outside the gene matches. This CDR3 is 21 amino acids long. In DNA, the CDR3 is TGTGCCAGCAGTTTCCCCTTATCAGGACTAGCGGGAGGGATCGACTCCTACGAGCAGTACTTC. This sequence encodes CASSFPLSGLAGGIDSYEQYF.

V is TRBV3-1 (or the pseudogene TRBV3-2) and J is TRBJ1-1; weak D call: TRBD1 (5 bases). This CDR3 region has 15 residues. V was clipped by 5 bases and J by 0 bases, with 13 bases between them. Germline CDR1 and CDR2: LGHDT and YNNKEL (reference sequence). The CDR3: CASSTSTVLNTEAFF. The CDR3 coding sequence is TGTGCCAGCAGCACCTCGACAGTCCTGAACACTGAAGCTTTCTTT.

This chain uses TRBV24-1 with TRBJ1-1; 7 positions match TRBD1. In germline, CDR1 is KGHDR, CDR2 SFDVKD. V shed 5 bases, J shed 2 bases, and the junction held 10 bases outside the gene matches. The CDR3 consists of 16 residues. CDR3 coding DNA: TGTGCCACCAGTGGTATGACAGGGTATCTTAACACTGAAGCTTTCTTT. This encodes CATSGMTGYLNTEAFF.

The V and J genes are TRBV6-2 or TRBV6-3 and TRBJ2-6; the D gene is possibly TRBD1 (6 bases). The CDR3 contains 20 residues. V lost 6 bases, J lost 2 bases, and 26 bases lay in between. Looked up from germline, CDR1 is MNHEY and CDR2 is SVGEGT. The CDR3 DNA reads TGTGCCAGCAGCCCGTCACGAAGGGGGATTTGGAAGCCTGGGGCCAACGTCCTGACTTTC. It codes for CASSPSRRGIWKPGANVLTF.

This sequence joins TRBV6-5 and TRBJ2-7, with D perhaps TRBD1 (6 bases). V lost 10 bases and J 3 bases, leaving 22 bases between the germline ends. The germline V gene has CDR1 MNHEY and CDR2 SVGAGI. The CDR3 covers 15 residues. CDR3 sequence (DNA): TGTGCCACCCGGGGCAGCCAGGGGTCAATCTACGAGCAGTACTTC. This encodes CATRGSQGSIYEQYF.

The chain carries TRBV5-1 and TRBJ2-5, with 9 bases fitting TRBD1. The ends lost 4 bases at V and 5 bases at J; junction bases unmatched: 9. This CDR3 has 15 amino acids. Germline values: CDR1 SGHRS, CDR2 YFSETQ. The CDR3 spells CASSLGQGIRETQYF. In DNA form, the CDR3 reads TGCGCCAGCAGCCTAGGACAGGGGATAAGGGAGACCCAGTACTTC.

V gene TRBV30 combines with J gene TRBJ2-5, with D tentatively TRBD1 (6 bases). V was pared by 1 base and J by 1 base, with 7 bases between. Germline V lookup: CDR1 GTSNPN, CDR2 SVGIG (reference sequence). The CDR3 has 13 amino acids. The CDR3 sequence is CAWSAQGQETQYF. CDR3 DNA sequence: TGTGCCTGGAGTGCACAGGGCCAAGAGACCCAGTACTTC.

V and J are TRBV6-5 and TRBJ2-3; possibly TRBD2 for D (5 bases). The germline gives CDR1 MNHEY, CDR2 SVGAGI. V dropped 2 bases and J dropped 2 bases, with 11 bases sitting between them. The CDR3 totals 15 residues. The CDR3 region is CASSYEGSYTDTQYF. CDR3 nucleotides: TGTGCCAGCAGTTACGAGGGTTCCTACACAGATACGCAGTATTTT.

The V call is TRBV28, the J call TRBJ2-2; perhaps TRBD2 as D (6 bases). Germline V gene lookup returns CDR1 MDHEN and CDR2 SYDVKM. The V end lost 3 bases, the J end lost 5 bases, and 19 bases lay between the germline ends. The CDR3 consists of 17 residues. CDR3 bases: TGTGCCAGCAGTTTGCCCATTGGAGGGCGAGGGACCGGGGAGCTGTTTTTT. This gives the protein CASSLPIGGRGTGELFF.

CDR3 nucleotides: TGTGCCAGCAGCCTTAAACCGGGGGGCACCGGGGAGCTGTTTTTT. Translated: CASSLKPGGTGELFF. This rearrangement joins TRBV3-1 (or the pseudogene TRBV3-2) to TRBJ2-2; 7 bases align to TRBD2. This CDR3 region has 15 residues. The junction had 6 bases not matched to a gene; V was cut back by 4 bases and J by 4 bases. Germline assignment: CDR1 LGHDT and CDR2 YNNKEL (reference sequence).

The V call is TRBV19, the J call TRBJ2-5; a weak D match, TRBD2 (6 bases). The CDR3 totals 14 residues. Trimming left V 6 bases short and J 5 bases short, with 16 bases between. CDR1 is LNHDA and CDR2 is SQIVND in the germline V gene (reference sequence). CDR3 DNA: TGTGCCAGTAGGTCGGGAGTGGACCCCGAGACCCAGTACTTC. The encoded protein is CASRSGVDPETQYF.

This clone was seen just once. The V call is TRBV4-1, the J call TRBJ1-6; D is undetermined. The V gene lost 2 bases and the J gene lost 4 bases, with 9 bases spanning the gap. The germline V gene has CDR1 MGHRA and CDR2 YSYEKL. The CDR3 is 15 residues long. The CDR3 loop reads CASSQTGSYNSPLHF. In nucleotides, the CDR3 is TGCGCCAGCAGCCAAACGGGATCTTATAATTCACCCCTCCACTTT.

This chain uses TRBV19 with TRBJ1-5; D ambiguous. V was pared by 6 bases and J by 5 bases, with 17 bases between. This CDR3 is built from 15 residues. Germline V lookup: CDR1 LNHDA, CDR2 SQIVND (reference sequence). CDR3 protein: CASRNILAVYQPQHF. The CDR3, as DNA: TGTGCCAGTAGAAATATATTGGCGGTTTATCAGCCCCAGCATTTT.

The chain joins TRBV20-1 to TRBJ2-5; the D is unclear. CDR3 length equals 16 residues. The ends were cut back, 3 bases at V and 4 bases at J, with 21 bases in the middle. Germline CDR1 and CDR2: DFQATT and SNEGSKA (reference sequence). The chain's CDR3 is CSASGSGYGSGETQYF. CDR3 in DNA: TGCAGTGCTAGTGGGTCCGGTTACGGGTCGGGAGAGACCCAGTACTTC.

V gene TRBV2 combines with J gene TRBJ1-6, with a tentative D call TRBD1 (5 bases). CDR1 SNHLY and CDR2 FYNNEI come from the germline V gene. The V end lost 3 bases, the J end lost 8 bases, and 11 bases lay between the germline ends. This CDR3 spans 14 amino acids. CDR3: CASSDTGGDSPLHF. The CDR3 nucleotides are TGTGCCAGCAGTGATACCGGGGGTGATTCACCCCTCCACTTT.

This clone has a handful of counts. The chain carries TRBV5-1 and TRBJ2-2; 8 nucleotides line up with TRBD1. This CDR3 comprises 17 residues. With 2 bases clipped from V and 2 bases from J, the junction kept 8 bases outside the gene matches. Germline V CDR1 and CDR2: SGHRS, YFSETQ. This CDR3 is CASSFLSGGVNTGELFF. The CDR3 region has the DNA TGCGCCAGCAGCTTCTTATCAGGGGGCGTCAACACCGGGGAGCTGTTTTTT.

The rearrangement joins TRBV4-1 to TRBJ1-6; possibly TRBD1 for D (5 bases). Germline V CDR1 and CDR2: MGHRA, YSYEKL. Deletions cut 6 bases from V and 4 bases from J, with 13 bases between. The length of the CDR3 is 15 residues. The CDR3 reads CASREGTTYNSPLHF. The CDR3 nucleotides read TGCGCCAGCAGGGAGGGGACCACATATAATTCACCCCTCCACTTT.